These 11 T cell receptor beta chains share one sample of origin, sequenced in a study of blood T cell repertoires in COVID-19. Libraries were prepared by immunoSEQ multiplex PCR; TCRdb keeps only in-frame clonotypes and omits some of them. The sample has about 69,000 clones, 60% to 80% seen once. Sample: peripheral blood. The receptors here all came from a man aged 55-75 years with acute or convalescent COVID-19.

V usage is TRBV7-2 and J usage is TRBJ1-2; D possibly corresponds to TRBD1 (5 bases). Trimming pared 5 bases from V and 2 bases from J, leaving 12 bases between. Germline V gives CDR1 SGHTA, CDR2 FQGNSA. The CDR3 consists of 14 residues. CDR3 DNA: TGTGCCAGCAGCGCTGGTACAGGCAACTATGGCTACACCTTC. This codes for CASSAGTGNYGYTF.

This sequence joins TRBV27 and TRBJ1-2; 10 bases agree with TRBD1. The CDR3 is 14 residues long. J gave up 2 bases and V 7 bases, and 4 bases lay outside the gene matches. Per germline, CDR1 MNHEY and CDR2 SMNVEV (reference sequence). The CDR3 DNA follows: TGTGCCAGCACCCCGGGACAGGGGAACTATGGCTACACCTTC. Translating it yields CASTPGQGNYGYTF.

The rearrangement links TRBV5-4 to TRBJ1-4; weak D call: TRBD1 (5 bases). V lost 0 bases to trimming and J lost 2 bases, with 8 bases between them. The CDR3 totals 15 residues. The germline V gene has CDR1 SGHNT and CDR2 YYREEE (reference sequence). The CDR3 DNA reads TGTGCCAGCAGCTTGGCCAAGGGGACTAATGAAAAACTGTTTTTT. It specifies CASSLAKGTNEKLFF.

The rearrangement links TRBV7-3 to TRBJ1-6; 8 nucleotides align to TRBD1. This CDR3 is built from 23 residues. CDR1 and CDR2 from the germline V gene are SGHTA and FQGTGA. The V and J ends lost 1 base and 0 bases, in that order; junction bases with no gene match: 20. For the CDR3, the DNA is TGTGCCAGCAGCTTAAACCCTATTGCCGGGACAGGCTATGCAAGCTCCTATAATTCACCCCTCCACTTT. It codes for CASSLNPIAGTGYASSYNSPLHF.

The CDR3 spells CASSDYQLYNEQFF. The CDR3 nucleotides read TGTGCCAGCAGCGACTACCAGCTATACAATGAGCAGTTCTTC. This chain joins TRBV7-9 and TRBJ2-1; D is perhaps TRBD2 (5 bases). From germline, CDR1 is SEHNR and CDR2 FQNEAQ (reference sequence). V lost 5 bases to trimming and J lost 4 bases, with 12 bases between them. The CDR3 runs 14 residues. Full variable domain (remainder filled in from reference TRBV7-9 and TRBJ2-1): DTGVSQNPRHKITKRGQNVTFRCDPISEHNRLYWYRQTLGQGPEFLTYFQNEAQLEKSRLLSDRFSAERPKGSFSTLEIQRTEQGDSAMYLCASSDYQLYNEQFFGPGTRLTVL.

The chain is built from TRBV3-1 (or the pseudogene TRBV3-2) and TRBJ2-5; TRBD2 might be the D (7 bases). V lost 8 bases to trimming and J lost 5 bases, with 21 bases between them. CDR1 and CDR2 (germline): LGHDT, YNNKEL (reference sequence). The CDR3 covers 15 residues. Here the CDR3 reads CASSMGGGVWETQYF. The CDR3 nucleotides read TGTGCCAGCTCTATGGGGGGGGGCGTTTGGGAGACCCAGTACTTC.

This chain joins TRBV2 and TRBJ1-5; no reliable D call. This CDR3 has 15 amino acids. The germline CDR1 and CDR2 sequences are SNHLY and FYNNEI. V lost 6 bases and J 0 bases, leaving 12 bases between the germline ends. The CDR3 loop reads CASRGVDTSNQPQHF. CDR3 sequence (DNA): TGTGCCAGCAGAGGTGTAGACACTAGCAATCAGCCCCAGCATTTT.

The CDR3 nucleotides are TGCGCCAGCAGCCAAGGGACACCGACTAACTATGGCTACACCTTC. This translates into CASSQGTPTNYGYTF. This rearrangement joins TRBV4-1 to TRBJ1-2; TRBD1 is a possible D gene (5 bases). In germline, CDR1 is MGHRA, CDR2 YSYEKL. V was trimmed by 1 base and J by 0 bases, leaving 9 bases between them. The CDR3 spans 15 residues.

V gene TRBV30 combines with J gene TRBJ1-5, with unresolved D. The CDR3 length is 16 residues. The germline gives CDR1 GTSNPN, CDR2 SVGIG (reference sequence). V lost 6 bases, J lost 0 bases, and 18 bases lay in between. The DNA of the CDR3 is TGTGCCTGTACAGCCCCGGGGTCGTATAGCAATCAGCCCCAGCATTTT. Translating gives CACTAPGSYSNQPQHF.

The rearrangement joins TRBV5-8 to TRBJ1-5; D unresolved. This CDR3 region has 13 residues. Germline V gives CDR1 SGHTS, CDR2 YDEGEE. The ends were cut back, 2 bases at V and 4 bases at J, with 7 bases in the middle. The CDR3 DNA reads as TGTGCCAGCAGCTTCGCTAAGAATCAGCCCCAGCATTTT. It is translated as CASSFAKNQPQHF.

This chain uses TRBV27 with TRBJ2-7, with 7 bases aligning to TRBD1. V lost 6 bases to trimming and J lost 1 base; unmatched junction nucleotides: 12. This CDR3 has 16 amino acids. Looked up from germline, CDR1 is MNHEY and CDR2 is SMNVEV (reference sequence). The DNA for the CDR3 is TGTGCCAGCAGCCCCGGGGACAGCCTGATGTCCTACGAGCAGTACTTC. Protein product: CASSPGDSLMSYEQYF.